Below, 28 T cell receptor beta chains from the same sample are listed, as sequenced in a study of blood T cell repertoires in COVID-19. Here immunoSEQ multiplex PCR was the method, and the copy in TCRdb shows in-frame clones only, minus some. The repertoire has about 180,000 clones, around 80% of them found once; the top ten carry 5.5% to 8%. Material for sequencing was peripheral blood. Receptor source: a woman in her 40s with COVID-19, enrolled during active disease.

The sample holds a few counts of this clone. In DNA, the CDR3 is TGTGCCAGCAGCTTGGCTAGCGGGAGGGAAATCTGGTACGAGCAGTACTTC. This translates into CASSLASGREIWYEQYF. The rearrangement links TRBV5-5 to TRBJ2-7; 12 bases align to TRBD2. Germline CDR1 is SGHKS and CDR2 is YYEKEE (reference sequence). Trimming removed 0 bases from V and 4 bases from J; junction bases left unmatched: 8. There are 17 residues in the CDR3.

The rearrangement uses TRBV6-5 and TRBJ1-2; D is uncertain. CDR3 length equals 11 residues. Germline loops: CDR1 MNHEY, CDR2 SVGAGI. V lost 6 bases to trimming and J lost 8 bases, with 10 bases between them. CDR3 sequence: CASRFESGYTF. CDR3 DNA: TGTGCCAGCAGATTCGAGAGCGGCTACACCTTC.

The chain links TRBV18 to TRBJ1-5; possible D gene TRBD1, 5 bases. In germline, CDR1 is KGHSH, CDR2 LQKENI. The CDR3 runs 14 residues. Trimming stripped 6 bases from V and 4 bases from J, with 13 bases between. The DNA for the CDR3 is TGTGCCAGCTCTATTGCGGACACTAATCAGCCCCAGCATTTT. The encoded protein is CASSIADTNQPQHF.

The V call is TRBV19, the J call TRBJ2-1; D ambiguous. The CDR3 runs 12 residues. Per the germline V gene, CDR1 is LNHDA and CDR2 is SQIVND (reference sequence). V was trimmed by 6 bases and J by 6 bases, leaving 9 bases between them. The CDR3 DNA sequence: TGTGCCAGTAGGACGAGGCTCAATGAGCAGTTCTTC. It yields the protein CASRTRLNEQFF. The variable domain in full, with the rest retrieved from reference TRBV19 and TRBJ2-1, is DGGITQSPKYLFRKEGQNVTLSCEQNLNHDAMYWYRQDPGQGLRLIYYSQIVNDFQKGDIAEGYSVSREKKESFPLTVTSAQKNPTAFYLCASRTRLNEQFFGPGTRLTVL.

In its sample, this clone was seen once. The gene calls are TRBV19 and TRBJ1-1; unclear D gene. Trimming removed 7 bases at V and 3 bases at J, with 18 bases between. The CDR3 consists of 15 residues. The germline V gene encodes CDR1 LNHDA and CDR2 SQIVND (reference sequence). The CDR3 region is CASKMAGGGDTEAFF. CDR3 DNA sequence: TGTGCCAGTAAGATGGCAGGAGGTGGGGACACTGAAGCTTTCTTT.

The DNA for the CDR3 is TGTGCCACCAGTTTTAGCGGGGGGGTCTACGAGCAGTACTTC. Translated: CATSFSGGVYEQYF. The chain uses TRBV15 and TRBJ2-7; 11 bases agree with TRBD2. The CDR3 has 14 amino acids. CDR1 is LNHNV and CDR2 is YYDKDF in the germline V gene (reference sequence). With V trimmed by 6 bases and J by 3 bases, 4 bases remained unmatched.

CDR3 DNA sequence: TGCGCCAGCAGCGAGCCGGGACACTACGAGCAGTACTTC. Its protein is CASSEPGHYEQYF. This chain joins TRBV5-1 and TRBJ2-7, with D possibly TRBD1 on 6 matching bases. V lost 4 bases to trimming and J lost 3 bases, with 11 bases between them. Germline-derived CDR1 and CDR2 are SGHRS and YFSETQ. The CDR3 spans 13 residues. The full variable domain, with the rest looked up from reference TRBV5-1 and TRBJ2-7, is KAGVTQTPRYLIKTRGQQVTLSCSPISGHRSVSWYQQTPGQGLQFLFEYFSETQRNKGNFPGRFSGRQFSNSRSEMNVSTLELGDSALYLCASSEPGHYEQYFGPGTRLTVT.

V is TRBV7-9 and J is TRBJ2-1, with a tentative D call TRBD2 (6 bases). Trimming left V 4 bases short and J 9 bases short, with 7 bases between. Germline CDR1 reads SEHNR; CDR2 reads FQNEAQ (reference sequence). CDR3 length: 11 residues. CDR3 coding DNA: TGTGCCAGCAGCTCGCGGGGTGAGCAGTTCTTC. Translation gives CASSSRGEQFF.

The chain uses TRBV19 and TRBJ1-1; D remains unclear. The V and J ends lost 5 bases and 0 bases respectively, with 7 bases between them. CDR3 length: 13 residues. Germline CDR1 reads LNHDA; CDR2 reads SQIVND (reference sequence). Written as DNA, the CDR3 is TGTGCCAGTAGTGGGCTCATGAACACTGAAGCTTTCTTT. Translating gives CASSGLMNTEAFF. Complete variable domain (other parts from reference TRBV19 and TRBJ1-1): DGGITQSPKYLFRKEGQNVTLSCEQNLNHDAMYWYRQDPGQGLRLIYYSQIVNDFQKGDIAEGYSVSREKKESFPLTVTSAQKNPTAFYLCASSGLMNTEAFFGQGTRLTVV.

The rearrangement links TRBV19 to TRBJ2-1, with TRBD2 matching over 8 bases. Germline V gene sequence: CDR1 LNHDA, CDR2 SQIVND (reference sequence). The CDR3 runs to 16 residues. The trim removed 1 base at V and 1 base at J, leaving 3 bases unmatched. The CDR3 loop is CASSIGVAGSYNEQFF. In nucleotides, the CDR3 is TGTGCCAGTAGTATAGGCGTAGCGGGGTCCTACAATGAGCAGTTCTTC.

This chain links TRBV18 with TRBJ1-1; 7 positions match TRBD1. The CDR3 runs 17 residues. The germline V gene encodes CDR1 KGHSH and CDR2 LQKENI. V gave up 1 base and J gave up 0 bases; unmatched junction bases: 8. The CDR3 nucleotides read TGTGCCAGCTCACCACTCCCGGGACAGACCATGAACACTGAAGCTTTCTTT. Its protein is CASSPLPGQTMNTEAFF. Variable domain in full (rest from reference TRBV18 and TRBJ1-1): NAGVMQNPRHLVRRRGQEARLRCSPMKGHSHVYWYRQLPEEGLKFMVYLQKENIIDESGMPKERFSAEFPKEGPSILRIQQVVRGDSAAYFCASSPLPGQTMNTEAFFGQGTRLTVV.

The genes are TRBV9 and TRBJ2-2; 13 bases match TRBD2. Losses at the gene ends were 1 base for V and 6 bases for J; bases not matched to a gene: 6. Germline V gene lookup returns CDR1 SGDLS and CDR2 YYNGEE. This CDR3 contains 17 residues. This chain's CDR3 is CASSVKGLAGIAGELFF. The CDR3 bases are TGTGCCAGCAGCGTAAAGGGACTAGCGGGAATCGCCGGGGAGCTGTTTTTT.

CDR3 bases: TGTGCCAGCAGCTTAGGCAGGGTCACTGAAGCTTTCTTT. Translated, it gives CASSLGRVTEAFF. The V call is TRBV13, the J call TRBJ1-1; TRBD1 is a possible D gene (5 bases). The germline gives CDR1 PRHDT, CDR2 FYEKMQ (reference sequence). The V end lost 0 bases, the J end lost 4 bases, and 6 bases lay between the germline ends. This CDR3 has 13 residues.

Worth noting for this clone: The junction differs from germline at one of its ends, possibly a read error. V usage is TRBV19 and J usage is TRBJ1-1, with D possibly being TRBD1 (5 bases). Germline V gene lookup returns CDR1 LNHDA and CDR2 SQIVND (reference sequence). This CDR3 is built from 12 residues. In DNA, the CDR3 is TGTGCCAGTAGTATAGGTCCCCAGGGATGGGATTTT. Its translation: CASSIGPQGWDF.

Written as DNA, the CDR3 is TGCGCCAGCAGCTCGGGACAGGGGTCATATAACTATGGCTACACCTTC. Protein product: CASSSGQGSYNYGYTF. V and J are TRBV5-1 and TRBJ1-2, with 10 bases that match TRBD1. Trimming at V came to 3 bases and at J to 1 base, leaving 6 bases not matched to a gene. The CDR3 sequence is 16 residues long. From germline, CDR1 is SGHRS and CDR2 YFSETQ.

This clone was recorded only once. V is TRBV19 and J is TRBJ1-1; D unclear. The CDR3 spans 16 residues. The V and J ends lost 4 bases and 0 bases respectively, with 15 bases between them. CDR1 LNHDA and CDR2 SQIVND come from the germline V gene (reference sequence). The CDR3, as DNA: TGTGCCAGTAGTAACCGTCCGGGTCCGATGAACACTGAAGCTTTCTTT. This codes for CASSNRPGPMNTEAFF.

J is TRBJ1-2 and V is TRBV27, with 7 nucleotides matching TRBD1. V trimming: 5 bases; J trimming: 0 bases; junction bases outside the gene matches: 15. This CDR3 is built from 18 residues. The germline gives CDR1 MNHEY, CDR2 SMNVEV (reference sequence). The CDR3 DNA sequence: TGTGCCAGCAGTCTCAATAGGGGGCAGCGCTTTGCTAACTATGGCTACACCTTC. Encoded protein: CASSLNRGQRFANYGYTF.

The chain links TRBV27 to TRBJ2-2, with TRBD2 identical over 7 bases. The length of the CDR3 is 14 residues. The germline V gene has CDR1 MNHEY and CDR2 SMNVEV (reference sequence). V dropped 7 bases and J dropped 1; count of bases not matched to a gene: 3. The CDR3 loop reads CASNWGGNTGELFF. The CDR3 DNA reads TGTGCCAGCAATTGGGGGGGGAACACCGGGGAGCTGTTTTTT.

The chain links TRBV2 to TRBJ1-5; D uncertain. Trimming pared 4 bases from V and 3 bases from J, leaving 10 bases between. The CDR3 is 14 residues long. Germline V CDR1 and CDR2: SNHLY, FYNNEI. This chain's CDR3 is CASSGDIINQPQHF. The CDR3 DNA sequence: TGTGCCAGCAGTGGAGACATTATCAATCAGCCCCAGCATTTT.

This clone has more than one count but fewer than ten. In DNA, the CDR3 is TGTGCCAGCAGCCAAGTAGCGGGAGGTGGGGCAGATACGCAGTATTTT. Translated, it gives CASSQVAGGGADTQYF. J is TRBJ2-3 and V is TRBV3-1 (or the pseudogene TRBV3-2); 10 positions agree with TRBD2. V dropped 1 base and J dropped 4; count of bases not matched to a gene: 5. The CDR3 covers 16 residues. Germline values: CDR1 LGHDT, CDR2 YNNKEL (reference sequence).

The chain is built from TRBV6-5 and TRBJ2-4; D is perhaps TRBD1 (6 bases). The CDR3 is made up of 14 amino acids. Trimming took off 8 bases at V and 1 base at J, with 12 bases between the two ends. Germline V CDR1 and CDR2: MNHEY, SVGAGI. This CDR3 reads CASVGARAKNIQYF. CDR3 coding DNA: TGTGCCAGCGTGGGGGCACGGGCCAAAAACATTCAGTACTTC.

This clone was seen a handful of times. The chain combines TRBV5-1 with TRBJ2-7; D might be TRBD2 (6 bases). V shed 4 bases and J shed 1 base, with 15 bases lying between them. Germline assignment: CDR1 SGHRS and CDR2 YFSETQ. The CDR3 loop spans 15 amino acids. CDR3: CASSHGAGTSYEQYF. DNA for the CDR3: TGCGCCAGCAGCCATGGGGCGGGAACGTCCTACGAGCAGTACTTC. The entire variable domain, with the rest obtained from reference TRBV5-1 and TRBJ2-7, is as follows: KAGVTQTPRYLIKTRGQQVTLSCSPISGHRSVSWYQQTPGQGLQFLFEYFSETQRNKGNFPGRFSGRQFSNSRSEMNVSTLELGDSALYLCASSHGAGTSYEQYFGPGTRLTVT.

The CDR3 DNA sequence: TGTGCCACCAGTGGTACGGGAGGGCTGGATGAGCAGTACTTC. It is translated as CATSGTGGLDEQYF. The V call is TRBV24-1, the J call TRBJ2-7; TRBD2 matches at 8 bases. The CDR3 sequence is 14 residues long. The trim removed 5 bases at V and 7 bases at J, leaving 9 bases unmatched. The germline V gene encodes CDR1 KGHDR and CDR2 SFDVKD.

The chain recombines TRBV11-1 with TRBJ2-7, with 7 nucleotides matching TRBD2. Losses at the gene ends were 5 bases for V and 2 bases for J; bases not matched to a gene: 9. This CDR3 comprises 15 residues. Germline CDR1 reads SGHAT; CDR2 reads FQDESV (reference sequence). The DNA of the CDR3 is TGTGCCAGCAGCGTCAGCGGGACGACAACCTACGAGCAGTACTTC. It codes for CASSVSGTTTYEQYF.

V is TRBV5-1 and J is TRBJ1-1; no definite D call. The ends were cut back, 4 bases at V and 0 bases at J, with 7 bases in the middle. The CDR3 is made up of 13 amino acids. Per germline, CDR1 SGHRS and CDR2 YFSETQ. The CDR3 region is CASSAQLNTEAFF. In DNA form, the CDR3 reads TGCGCCAGCAGCGCACAGTTGAACACTGAAGCTTTCTTT.

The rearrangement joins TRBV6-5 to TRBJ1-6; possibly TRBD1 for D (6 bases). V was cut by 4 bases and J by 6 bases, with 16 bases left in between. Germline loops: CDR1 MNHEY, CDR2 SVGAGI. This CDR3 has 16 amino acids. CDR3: CASSSGQFRRNSPLHF. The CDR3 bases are TGTGCCAGCAGTTCCGGACAGTTTAGACGTAATTCACCCCTCCACTTT.

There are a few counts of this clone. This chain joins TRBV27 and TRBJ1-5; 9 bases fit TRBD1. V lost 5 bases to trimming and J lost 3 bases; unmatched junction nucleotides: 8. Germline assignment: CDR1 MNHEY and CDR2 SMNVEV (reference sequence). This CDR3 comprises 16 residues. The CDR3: CASSPGTGRANQPQHF. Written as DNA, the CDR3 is TGTGCCAGCAGTCCAGGGACAGGGAGGGCCAATCAGCCCCAGCATTTT.

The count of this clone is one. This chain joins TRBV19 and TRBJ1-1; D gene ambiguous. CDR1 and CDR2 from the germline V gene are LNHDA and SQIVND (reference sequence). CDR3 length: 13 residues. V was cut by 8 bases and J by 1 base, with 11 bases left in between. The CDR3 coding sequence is TGTGCCAGTGACCGGAGAGAGAACACTGAAGCTTTCTTT. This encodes CASDRRENTEAFF.